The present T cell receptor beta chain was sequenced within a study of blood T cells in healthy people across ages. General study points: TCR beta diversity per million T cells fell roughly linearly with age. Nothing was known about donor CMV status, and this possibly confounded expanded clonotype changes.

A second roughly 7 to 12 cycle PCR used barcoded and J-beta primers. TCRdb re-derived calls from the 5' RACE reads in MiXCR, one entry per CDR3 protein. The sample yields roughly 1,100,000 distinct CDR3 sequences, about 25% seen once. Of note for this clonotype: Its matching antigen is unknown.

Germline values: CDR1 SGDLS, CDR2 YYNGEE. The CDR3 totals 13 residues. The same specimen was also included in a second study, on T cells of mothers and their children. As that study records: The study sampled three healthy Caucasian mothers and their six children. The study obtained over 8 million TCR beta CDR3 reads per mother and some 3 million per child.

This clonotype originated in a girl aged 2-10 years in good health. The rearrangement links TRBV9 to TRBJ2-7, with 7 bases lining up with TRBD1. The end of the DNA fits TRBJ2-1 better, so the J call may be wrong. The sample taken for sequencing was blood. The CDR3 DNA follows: TGTGCCAGCAGCCGACAGGGCCAAAATGAGCAGTTCTTC. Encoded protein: CASSRQGQNEQFF.